These 21 T cell receptor beta chains were all obtained from the same sample, sequenced in a study of cytomegalovirus exposure and HLA in healthy donors. PCR employed 60 Vbeta and 13 Jbeta primers. Profiled with immunoSEQ multiplex PCR; TCRdb holds only in-frame clones, not every one. Here the sample spans about 130,000 clones, roughly 75% being singletons. Sequenced material: PBMCs. These receptors all come from a female donor in good health and CMV-seronegative.

The sample holds one count of this clone. The V call is TRBV30, the J call TRBJ2-3, with D possibly being TRBD2 (6 bases). Per germline, CDR1 GTSNPN and CDR2 SVGIG (reference sequence). V was shortened by 0 bases and J by 4 bases, with 17 bases between the two germline ends. The CDR3 totals 16 residues. CDR3 in DNA: TGTGCCTGGAGTGTACTAGCTCCGGGGGATCCAGATACGCAGTATTTT. The encoded protein is CAWSVLAPGDPDTQYF.

This clone appeared a single time. The J gene is TRBJ2-5, the V gene TRBV28, with 8 bases fitting TRBD2. CDR1 MDHEN and CDR2 SYDVKM come from the germline V gene. The trim removed 4 bases at V and 4 bases at J, leaving 5 bases unmatched. The CDR3 length is 14 residues. The CDR3 loop reads CASSSRGGRETQYF. In DNA, the CDR3 is TGTGCCAGCAGTTCTCGGGGGGGGAGAGAGACCCAGTACTTC.

The chain carries TRBV19 and TRBJ1-5, with D tentatively TRBD1 (6 bases). Between the trimmed V and J ends, which lost 2 bases and 2 bases, there was a span of 13 bases. The CDR3 is 16 residues long. Germline V gene data show CDR1 as LNHDA and CDR2 as SQIVND (reference sequence). CDR3 protein: CASSISGRGGNQPQHF. The CDR3 DNA reads as TGTGCCAGTAGTATATCGGGCAGGGGAGGCAATCAGCCCCAGCATTTT.

The rearrangement links TRBV29-1 to TRBJ1-1; D is perhaps TRBD1 (6 bases). CDR1 and CDR2 from the germline V gene are SQVTM and ANQGSEA. CDR3 length: 14 residues. Trimming removed 3 bases at V and 8 bases at J, with 19 bases between. The CDR3, as DNA: TGCAGCGTTGACTTTAGGCGCCAGGGGAAAGAAGCTTTCTTT. It specifies CSVDFRRQGKEAFF.

The V call is TRBV4-2, the J call TRBJ1-1; D remains ambiguous. Germline V gene lookup returns CDR1 LGHNA and CDR2 YNFKEQ. V gave up 1 base and J gave up 3 bases, with 9 bases separating them. The CDR3 totals 14 residues. The CDR3: CASSQVPADTEAFF. For the CDR3, the DNA is TGTGCCAGCAGCCAAGTACCGGCGGACACTGAAGCTTTCTTT.

The V and J genes are TRBV28 and TRBJ2-1, with TRBD1 as a possible D gene (6 bases). The V and J ends lost 5 bases and 7 bases respectively, with 12 bases between them. CDR1 MDHEN and CDR2 SYDVKM come from the germline V gene. The length of the CDR3 is 13 residues. The chain's CDR3 is CASSLTGLNEQFF. CDR3 DNA: TGTGCCAGCAGTCTGACAGGATTAAATGAGCAGTTCTTC.

The chain joins TRBV11-2 to TRBJ1-6; D unresolved. The length of the CDR3 is 14 residues. Germline V gene sequence: CDR1 SGHAT, CDR2 FQNNGV. V was clipped by 1 base and J by 7 bases, with 8 bases between them. The CDR3 DNA is TGTGCCAGCAGCTTAGGCCCCAGAAATTCACCCCTCCACTTT. Its translation is CASSLGPRNSPLHF.

The V and J genes are TRBV5-1 and TRBJ2-2; the D gene is possibly TRBD2 (6 bases). Per the germline V gene, CDR1 is SGHRS and CDR2 is YFSETQ. CDR3 length equals 15 residues. Between the trimmed V and J ends, which lost 3 bases and 6 bases, there was a span of 15 bases. The CDR3 region is CASSSSGLPAGELFF. CDR3 nucleotide sequence: TGCGCCAGCAGCTCCTCGGGACTCCCGGCCGGGGAGCTGTTTTTT.

The J gene is TRBJ2-3, the V gene TRBV2; 15 positions match TRBD2. CDR1 SNHLY and CDR2 FYNNEI come from the germline V gene. V gave up 5 bases and J gave up 2 bases; unmatched junction bases: 5. The CDR3 is 17 amino acids. The CDR3 DNA reads as TGTGCCAGCAGTCGCGGGACTAGCGGGGGGTACACAGATACGCAGTATTTT. Its protein product is CASSRGTSGGYTDTQYF.

The chain combines TRBV9 with TRBJ1-3, with D hard to call. CDR3 length equals 15 residues. The germline gives CDR1 SGDLS, CDR2 YYNGEE. V was shortened by 4 bases and J by 7 bases, with 18 bases between the two germline ends. DNA for the CDR3: TGTGCCAGCAGCCCGGAGGGCCGGAGCCCCAACACCATATATTTT. This translates into CASSPEGRSPNTIYF.

CDR3 DNA sequence: TGTGCCAGCAGACCCAGGGGGGATTGGGACAAAAACATTCAGTACTTC. Residues: CASRPRGDWDKNIQYF. J is TRBJ2-4 and V is TRBV28; possibly TRBD1 for D (7 bases). There are 16 residues in the CDR3. Trimming stripped 6 bases from V and 3 bases from J, with 18 bases between. Germline V gene sequence: CDR1 MDHEN, CDR2 SYDVKM.

This clone came up a few times. The genes are TRBV30 and TRBJ1-3, with TRBD1 identical over 8 bases. Per germline, CDR1 GTSNPN and CDR2 SVGIG (reference sequence). The CDR3 is 14 residues long. J gave up 8 bases and V 5 bases, and 11 bases lay outside the gene matches. DNA of the CDR3: TGTGCCTGGTCGGCAGGGGGCGTATCTGACACCATATATTTT. It yields the protein CAWSAGGVSDTIYF.

V usage is TRBV19 and J usage is TRBJ2-2; TRBD1 agrees at 7 bases. The germline CDR1 and CDR2 sequences are LNHDA and SQIVND (reference sequence). V gave up 5 bases and J gave up 2 bases; unmatched junction bases: 8. This CDR3 is built from 16 residues. CDR3 amino acids: CASSPPDRVNTGELFF. Here the CDR3 DNA reads TGTGCCAGTAGTCCCCCAGACAGGGTCAACACCGGGGAGCTGTTTTTT.

This clone has more than one count but fewer than ten. The CDR3 DNA reads as TGTGCCTGGAGGTTAAGGGGAAGGGATGGCTACACCTTC. Translating gives CAWRLRGRDGYTF. This chain joins TRBV30 and TRBJ1-2; tentative D call: TRBD1 (5 bases). CDR1 is GTSNPN, CDR2 SVGIG, per germline (reference sequence). The ends were cut back, 3 bases at V and 6 bases at J, with 14 bases in the middle. The CDR3 length is 13 residues.

CDR3 sequence: CASSIASGEYNEQFF. CDR3 in DNA: TGTGCCAGTAGTATAGCGAGCGGAGAGTACAATGAGCAGTTCTTC. The chain recombines TRBV19 with TRBJ2-1; possibly TRBD2 for D (5 bases). V was cut by 1 base and J by 4 bases, with 11 bases left in between. The CDR3 contains 15 residues. Germline-derived CDR1 and CDR2 are LNHDA and SQIVND (reference sequence).

This clone occurred once. This chain links TRBV5-4 with TRBJ2-1, with D hard to call. From germline, CDR1 is SGHNT and CDR2 YYREEE (reference sequence). The CDR3 is 16 residues long. Trimming stripped 0 bases from V and 6 bases from J, with 16 bases between. In nucleotides, the CDR3 is TGTGCCAGCAGCTTGGAGCCCCAACCGGAGCTCAATGAGCAGTTCTTC. This codes for CASSLEPQPELNEQFF.

A few counts support this clone. This rearrangement joins TRBV14 to TRBJ2-4, with a possible D match to TRBD1 (5 bases). Trimming took 2 bases from V and 1 from J, leaving 9 bases between them. This CDR3 is built from 15 residues. Germline CDR1 reads SGHDN; CDR2 reads FVKESK. CDR3 DNA sequence: TGTGCCAGCAGCCAAATAGGGGCGGCCAAAAACATTCAGTACTTC. Its translation is CASSQIGAAKNIQYF. Complete variable domain (other parts from reference TRBV14 and TRBJ2-4): EAGVTQFPSHSVIEKGQTVTLRCDPISGHDNLYWYRRVMGKEIKFLLHFVKESKQDESGMPNNRFLAERTGGTYSTLKVQPAELEDSGVYFCASSQIGAAKNIQYFGAGTRLSVL.

CDR3 region: CASSLRRGLQETQYF. The DNA of the CDR3 is TGTGCCAGCAGCTTGCGGCGGGGACTCCAAGAGACCCAGTACTTC. The chain couples TRBV5-8 to TRBJ2-5, with TRBD2 as a possible D gene (6 bases). The CDR3 has 15 residues. Trimming stripped 1 base from V and 1 base from J, with 11 bases between. CDR1 and CDR2 (germline): SGHTS, YDEGEE.

The chain uses TRBV7-9 and TRBJ2-3; the match to TRBD2 covers 9 bases. The CDR3 loop spans 15 amino acids. From germline, CDR1 is SEHNR and CDR2 FQNEAQ (reference sequence). J lost 3 bases, V lost 3 bases, and 4 bases had no gene match. CDR3 coding DNA: TGTGCCAGCAGCTTTAGCGGGAGATGGACAGATACGCAGTATTTT. Its protein is CASSFSGRWTDTQYF.

This clone came up once. J is TRBJ2-1 and V is TRBV18; no reliable D call. Trimming removed 0 bases from V and 7 bases from J, with 7 bases in between. Germline V gives CDR1 KGHSH, CDR2 LQKENI. The CDR3 length is 13 residues. The chain's CDR3 is CASSPPSRNEQFF. In DNA form, the CDR3 reads TGTGCCAGCTCACCACCATCCCGGAATGAGCAGTTCTTC.

This chain links TRBV5-6 with TRBJ2-5; maybe TRBD1 (5 bases). The better agreement between TRBJ2-7 and the DNA end casts doubt on the J call. The germline V gene has CDR1 SGHDT and CDR2 YYEEEE. CDR3 size: 13 residues. The CDR3 DNA follows: TGTGCCAGCAGCGGGGCAGTCTCCTACGAGCAGTACTTC. Protein: CASSGAVSYEQYF.